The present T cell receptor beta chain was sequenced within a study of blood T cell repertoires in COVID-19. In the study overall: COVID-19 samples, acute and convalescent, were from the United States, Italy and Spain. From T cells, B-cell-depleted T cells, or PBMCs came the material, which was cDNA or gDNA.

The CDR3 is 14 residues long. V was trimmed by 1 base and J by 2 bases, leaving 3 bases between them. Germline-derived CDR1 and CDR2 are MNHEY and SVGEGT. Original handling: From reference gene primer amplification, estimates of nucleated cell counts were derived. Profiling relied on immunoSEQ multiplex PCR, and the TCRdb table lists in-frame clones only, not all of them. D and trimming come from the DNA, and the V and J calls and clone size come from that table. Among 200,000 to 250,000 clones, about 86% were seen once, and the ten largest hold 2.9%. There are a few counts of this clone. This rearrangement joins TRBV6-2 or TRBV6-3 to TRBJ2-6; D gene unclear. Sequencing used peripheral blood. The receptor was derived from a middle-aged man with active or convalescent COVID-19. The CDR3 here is CASSYYTGANVLTF. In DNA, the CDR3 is TGTGCCAGCAGTTACTACACTGGGGCCAACGTCCTGACTTTC.